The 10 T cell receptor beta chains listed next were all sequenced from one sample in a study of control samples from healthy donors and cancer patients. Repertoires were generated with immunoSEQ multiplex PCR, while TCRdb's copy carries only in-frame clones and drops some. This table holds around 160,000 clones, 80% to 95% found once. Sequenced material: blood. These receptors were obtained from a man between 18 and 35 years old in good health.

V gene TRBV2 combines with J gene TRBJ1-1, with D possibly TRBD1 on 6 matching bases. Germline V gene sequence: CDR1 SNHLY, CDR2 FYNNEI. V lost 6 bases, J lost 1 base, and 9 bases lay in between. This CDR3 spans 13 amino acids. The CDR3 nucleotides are TGTGCCAGCAGACAGGGTTGGAACACTGAAGCTTTCTTT. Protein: CASRQGWNTEAFF.

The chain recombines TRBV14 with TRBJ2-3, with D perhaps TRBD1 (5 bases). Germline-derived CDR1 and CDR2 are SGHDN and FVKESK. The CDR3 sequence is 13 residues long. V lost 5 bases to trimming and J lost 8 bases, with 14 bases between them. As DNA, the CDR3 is TGTGCCAGCAGCATTACAGGTGGCGGTACGCAGTATTTT. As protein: CASSITGGGTQYF. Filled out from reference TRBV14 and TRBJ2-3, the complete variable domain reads EAGVTQFPSHSVIEKGQTVTLRCDPISGHDNLYWYRRVMGKEIKFLLHFVKESKQDESGMPNNRFLAERTGGTYSTLKVQPAELEDSGVYFCASSITGGGTQYFGPGTRLTVL.

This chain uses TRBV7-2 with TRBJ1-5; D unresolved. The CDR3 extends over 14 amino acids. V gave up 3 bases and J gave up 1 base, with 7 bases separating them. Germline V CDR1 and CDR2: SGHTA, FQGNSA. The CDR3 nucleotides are TGTGCCAGCAGCTTCGGTTCGAGCAATCAGCCCCAGCATTTT. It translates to CASSFGSSNQPQHF. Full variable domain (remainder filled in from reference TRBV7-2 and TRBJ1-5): GAGVSQSPSNKVTEKGKDVELRCDPISGHTALYWYRQSLGQGLEFLIYFQGNSAPDKSGLPSDRFSAERTGGSVSTLTIQRTQQEDSAVYLCASSFGSSNQPQHFGDGTRLSIL.

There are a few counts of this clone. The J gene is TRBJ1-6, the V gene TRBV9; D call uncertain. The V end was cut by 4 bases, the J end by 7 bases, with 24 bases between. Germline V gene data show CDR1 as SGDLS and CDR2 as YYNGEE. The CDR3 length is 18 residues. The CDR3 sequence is CASSTDTADRLFNSPLHF. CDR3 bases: TGTGCCAGCAGCACGGATACAGCTGACCGATTATTCAATTCACCCCTCCACTTT.

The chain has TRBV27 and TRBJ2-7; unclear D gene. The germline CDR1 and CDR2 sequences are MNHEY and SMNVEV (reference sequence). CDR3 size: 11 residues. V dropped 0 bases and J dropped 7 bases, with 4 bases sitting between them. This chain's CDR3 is CASSLSWEQYF. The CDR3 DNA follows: TGTGCCAGCAGTTTATCTTGGGAGCAGTACTTC.

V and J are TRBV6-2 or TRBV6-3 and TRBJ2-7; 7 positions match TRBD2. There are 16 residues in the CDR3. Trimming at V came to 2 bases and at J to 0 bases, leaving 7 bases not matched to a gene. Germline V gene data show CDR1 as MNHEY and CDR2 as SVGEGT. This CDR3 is CASSYPPGGSSYEQYF. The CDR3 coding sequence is TGTGCCAGCAGTTACCCCCCTGGCGGGAGCTCCTACGAGCAGTACTTC.

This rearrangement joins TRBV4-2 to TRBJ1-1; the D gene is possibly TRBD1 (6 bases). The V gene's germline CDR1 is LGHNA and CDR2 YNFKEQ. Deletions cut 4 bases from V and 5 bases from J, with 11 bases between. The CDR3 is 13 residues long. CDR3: CASSPTGPTEAFF. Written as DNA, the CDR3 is TGTGCCAGCAGCCCCACAGGGCCAACTGAAGCTTTCTTT.

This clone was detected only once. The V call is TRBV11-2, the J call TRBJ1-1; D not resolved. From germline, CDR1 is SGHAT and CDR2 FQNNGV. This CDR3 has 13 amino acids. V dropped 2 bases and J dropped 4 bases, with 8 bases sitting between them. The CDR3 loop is CASSLLVLTEAFF. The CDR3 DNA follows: TGTGCCAGCAGCTTATTAGTGCTCACTGAAGCTTTCTTT.

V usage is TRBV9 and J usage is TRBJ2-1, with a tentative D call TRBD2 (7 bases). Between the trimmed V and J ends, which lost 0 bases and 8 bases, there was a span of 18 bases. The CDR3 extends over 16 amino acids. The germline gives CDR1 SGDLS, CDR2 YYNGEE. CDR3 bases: TGTGCCAGCAGCGTAGAGGGGGGGGACCCTCGCGATGAGCAGTTCTTC. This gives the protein CASSVEGGDPRDEQFF.

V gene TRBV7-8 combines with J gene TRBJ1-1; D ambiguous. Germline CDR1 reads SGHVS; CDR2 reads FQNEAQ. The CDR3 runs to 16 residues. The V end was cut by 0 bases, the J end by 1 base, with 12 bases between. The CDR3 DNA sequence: TGTGCCAGCAGCTTAGCCCCCGGACCGGGGAACACTGAAGCTTTCTTT. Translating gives CASSLAPGPGNTEAFF.